One and the same sample provided the 13 T cell receptor beta chains below, sequenced in a study of blood T cell repertoires in COVID-19. The table came from immunoSEQ multiplex PCR; TCRdb's copy has only in-frame clones and leaves some out. The sample yields 150,000 or so clones, around 80% seen once. The sample consisted of PBMCs or T cells enriched from blood (not recorded which). The receptors shown here come from a woman aged 60-75 years who had recovered from COVID-19.

The rearrangement joins TRBV5-6 to TRBJ1-4; D is unresolved. The CDR3 has 14 amino acids. The germline CDR1 and CDR2 sequences are SGHDT and YYEEEE. Trimming shortened V by 4 bases and J by 7 bases, and 14 bases separated the two germline ends. CDR3 residues: CASSPRVASEKLFF. CDR3 coding DNA: TGTGCCAGCAGCCCTCGAGTTGCGAGTGAAAAACTGTTTTTT.

The chain recombines TRBV29-1 with TRBJ2-7; tentatively, D is TRBD2 (5 bases). With 4 bases removed from V and 7 bases from J, the gap between germline ends came to 11 bases. CDR3 size: 11 residues. CDR1 is SQVTM, CDR2 ANQGSEA, per germline. CDR3 sequence: CSVVELGEQYF. DNA for the CDR3: TGCAGCGTTGTAGAACTAGGGGAGCAGTACTTC.

The V and J genes are TRBV15 and TRBJ2-2; a possible D gene is TRBD1 (5 bases). The CDR3 loop spans 19 amino acids. CDR1 is LNHNV and CDR2 is YYDKDF in the germline V gene (reference sequence). V was pared by 0 bases and J by 6 bases, with 23 bases between. The CDR3 DNA sequence: TGTGCCACCAGCAGAGAAGTGGGGCAGGTTGATAGGTATCCCGGGGAGCTGTTTTTT. Its protein is CATSREVGQVDRYPGELFF. The full variable domain, its missing parts supplied by reference TRBV15 and TRBJ2-2, is DAMVIQNPRYQVTQFGKPVTLSCSQTLNHNVMYWYQQKSSQAPKLLFHYYDKDFNNEADTPDNFQSRRPNTSFCFLDIRSPGLGDTAMYLCATSREVGQVDRYPGELFFGEGSRLTVL.

This chain uses TRBV10-3 with TRBJ2-3; the match to TRBD1 covers 7 bases. This CDR3 contains 15 residues. J was trimmed by 3 bases and V by 6 bases; bases with no gene match: 9. In germline, CDR1 is ENHRY, CDR2 SYGVKD. CDR3 sequence: CAIRGTESWTDTQYF. CDR3 in DNA: TGTGCCATCAGAGGGACAGAATCCTGGACAGATACGCAGTATTTT.

This sequence joins TRBV5-1 and TRBJ2-5; a weak D match, TRBD1 (5 bases). The V end lost 0 bases, the J end lost 2 bases, and 8 bases lay between the germline ends. The CDR3 contains 14 residues. Germline CDR1 is SGHRS and CDR2 is YFSETQ. The CDR3 sequence is CASSLGQLQETQYF. CDR3 bases: TGCGCCAGCAGCTTGGGACAGTTACAAGAGACCCAGTACTTC.

The rearrangement uses TRBV10-2 and TRBJ1-3; a possible D gene is TRBD1 (6 bases). CDR3 length: 14 amino acids. CDR1 is WSHSY, CDR2 SAAADI, per germline. With 4 bases removed from V and 8 bases from J, the gap between germline ends came to 15 bases. The DNA of the CDR3 is TGCGCCAGCAGTGCACAGGGCAATAGGGACACCATATATTTT. This translates into CASSAQGNRDTIYF.

The chain is built from TRBV30 and TRBJ2-2; 8 positions agree with TRBD1. With 1 base clipped from V and 4 bases from J, the junction kept 8 bases outside the gene matches. The CDR3 totals 16 residues. CDR1 and CDR2 (germline): GTSNPN, SVGIG (reference sequence). CDR3: CAWSGETGESTGELFF. The CDR3 nucleotides are TGTGCCTGGAGTGGGGAGACAGGGGAGAGCACCGGGGAGCTGTTTTTT.

This chain joins TRBV27 and TRBJ1-1; TRBD1 matches at 9 bases. This CDR3 has 14 amino acids. V dropped 3 bases and J dropped 5; count of bases not matched to a gene: 4. The germline gives CDR1 MNHEY, CDR2 SMNVEV (reference sequence). The CDR3, as DNA: TGTGCCAGCAGTTTGGACAGGGGTGGGACTGAAGCTTTCTTT. Its protein is CASSLDRGGTEAFF.

This clone has ten or more counts. The rearrangement joins TRBV11-2 to TRBJ2-7, with a weak D call TRBD1 (6 bases). This CDR3 comprises 15 residues. The V and J ends lost 5 bases and 0 bases respectively, with 14 bases between them. Per germline, CDR1 SGHAT and CDR2 FQNNGV. CDR3 bases: TGTGCCAGCAGCATAAGCGCAGGGGACTCCTACGAGCAGTACTTC. Protein product: CASSISAGDSYEQYF.

This chain connects TRBV5-1 to TRBJ2-1; TRBD2 matches at 12 bases. There are 15 residues in the CDR3. With V trimmed by 0 bases and J by 10 bases, 5 bases remained unmatched. Germline lookup yields CDR1 SGHRS and CDR2 YFSETQ. CDR3 nucleotide sequence: TGCGCCAGCAGCTTGGGACTAGCGGGGGTAAGCGAGCAGTTCTTC. Amino acids: CASSLGLAGVSEQFF.

The chain uses TRBV25-1 and TRBJ1-1; no firm D call. V dropped 1 base and J dropped 1 base, with 10 bases sitting between them. The CDR3 runs to 15 residues. The germline gives CDR1 MGHDK, CDR2 SYGVNS. CDR3 coding DNA: TGTGCCAGCAGTGAATTAGGAGGGAGGAACACTGAAGCTTTCTTT. Translated: CASSELGGRNTEAFF.

The chain employs TRBV7-6 and TRBJ1-1; D gene uncertain. With 4 bases removed from V and 11 bases from J, the gap between germline ends came to 14 bases. Germline assignment: CDR1 SGHVS and CDR2 FNYEAQ. This CDR3 is built from 12 residues. The CDR3 bases are TGTGCCAGCAGCTCTGGGAGGACTGCCGCTTTCTTT. This sequence encodes CASSSGRTAAFF. Full variable domain (rest looked up from reference TRBV7-6 and TRBJ1-1): GAGVSQSPRYKVTKRGQDVALRCDPISGHVSLYWYRQALGQGPEFLTYFNYEAQQDKSGLPNDRFSAERPEGSISTLTIQRTEQRDSAMYRCASSSGRTAAFFGQGTRLTVV.

The gene calls are TRBV19 and TRBJ1-2; 7 bases line up with TRBD1. Trimming took 7 bases from V and 3 from J; bases not matched to a gene: 8. Germline CDR1 reads LNHDA; CDR2 reads SQIVND (reference sequence). CDR3 length: 14 residues. CDR3 residues: CASTLDREHYGYTF. The CDR3 bases are TGTGCCAGTACCCTAGACAGGGAGCACTATGGCTACACCTTC.